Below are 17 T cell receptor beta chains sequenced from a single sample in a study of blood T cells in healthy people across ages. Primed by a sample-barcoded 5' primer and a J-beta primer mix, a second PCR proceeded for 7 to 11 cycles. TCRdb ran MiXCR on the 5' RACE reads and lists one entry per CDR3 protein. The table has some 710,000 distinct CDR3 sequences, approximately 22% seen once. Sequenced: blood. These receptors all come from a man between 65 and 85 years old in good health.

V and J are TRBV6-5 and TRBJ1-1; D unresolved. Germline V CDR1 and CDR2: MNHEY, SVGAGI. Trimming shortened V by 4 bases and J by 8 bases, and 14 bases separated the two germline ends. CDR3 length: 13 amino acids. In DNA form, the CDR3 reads TGTGCCAGCAGTTCTCCTACCCGGTACGAAGCTTTCTTT. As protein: CASSSPTRYEAFF.

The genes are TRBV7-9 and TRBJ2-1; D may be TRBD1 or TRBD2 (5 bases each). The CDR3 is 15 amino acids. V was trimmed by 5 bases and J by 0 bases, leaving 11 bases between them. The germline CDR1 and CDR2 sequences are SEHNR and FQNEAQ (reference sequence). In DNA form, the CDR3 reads TGTGCCAGCAGCGCCGGGGCGGGCTCCTACAATGAGCAGTTCTTC. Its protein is CASSAGAGSYNEQFF.

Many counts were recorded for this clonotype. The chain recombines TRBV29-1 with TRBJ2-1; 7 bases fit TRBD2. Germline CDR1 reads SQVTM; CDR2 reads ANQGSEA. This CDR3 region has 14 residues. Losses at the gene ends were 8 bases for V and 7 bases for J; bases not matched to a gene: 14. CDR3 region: CSLRLGGRGNEQFF. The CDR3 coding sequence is TGCAGCCTCCGCCTTGGCGGGAGAGGGAATGAGCAGTTCTTC.

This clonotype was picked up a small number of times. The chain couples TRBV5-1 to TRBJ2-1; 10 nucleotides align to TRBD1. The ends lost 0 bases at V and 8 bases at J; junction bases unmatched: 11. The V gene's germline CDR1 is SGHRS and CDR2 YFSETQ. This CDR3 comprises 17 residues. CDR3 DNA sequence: TGCGCCAGCAGCTTGGAACCTACGGGACAGGGGATCGATGAGCAGTTCTTC. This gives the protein CASSLEPTGQGIDEQFF. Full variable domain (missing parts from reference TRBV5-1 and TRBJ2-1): KAGVTQTPRYLIKTRGQQVTLSCSPISGHRSVSWYQQTPGQGLQFLFEYFSETQRNKGNFPGRFSGRQFSNSRSEMNVSTLELGDSALYLCASSLEPTGQGIDEQFFGPGTRLTVL.

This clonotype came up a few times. CDR3 in amino acids: CASRPDRTAFGYTF. The CDR3 DNA follows: TGTGCCAGCAGACCCGACAGGACGGCCTTTGGCTACACCTTC. V and J are TRBV6-4 and TRBJ1-2; possible D gene TRBD1, 6 bases. The CDR3 sequence is 14 residues long. The germline gives CDR1 MRHNA, CDR2 SNTAGT. Trimming took off 6 bases at V and 7 bases at J, with 18 bases between the two ends.

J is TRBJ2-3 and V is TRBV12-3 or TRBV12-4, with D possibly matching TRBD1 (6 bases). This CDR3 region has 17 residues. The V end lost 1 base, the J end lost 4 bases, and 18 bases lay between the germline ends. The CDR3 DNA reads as TGTGCCAGCAGTTTAGAGAGGGGGACCGGCTCTCCAGATACGCAGTATTTT. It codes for CASSLERGTGSPDTQYF.

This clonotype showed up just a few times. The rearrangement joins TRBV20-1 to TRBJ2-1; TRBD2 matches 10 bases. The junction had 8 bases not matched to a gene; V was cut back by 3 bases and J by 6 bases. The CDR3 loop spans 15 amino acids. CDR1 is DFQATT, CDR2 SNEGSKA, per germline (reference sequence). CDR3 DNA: TGCAGTGCTAGTGGTCCAGGACTAGCGGCCAATGAGCAGTTCTTC. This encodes CSASGPGLAANEQFF.

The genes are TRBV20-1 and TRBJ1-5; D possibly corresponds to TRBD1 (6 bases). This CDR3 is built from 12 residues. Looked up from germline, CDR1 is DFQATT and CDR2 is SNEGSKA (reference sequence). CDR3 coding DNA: TGCGCTGCTACAGGGAGCAATCAGCCCCAGCATTTT. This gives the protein CAATGSNQPQHF.

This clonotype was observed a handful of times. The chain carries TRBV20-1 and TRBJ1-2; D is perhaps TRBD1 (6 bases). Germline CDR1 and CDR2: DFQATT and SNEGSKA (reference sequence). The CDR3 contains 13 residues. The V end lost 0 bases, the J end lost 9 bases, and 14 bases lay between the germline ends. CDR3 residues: CSARDRGSVSYTF. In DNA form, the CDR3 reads TGCAGTGCTAGAGATAGGGGGTCGGTGAGCTACACCTTC.

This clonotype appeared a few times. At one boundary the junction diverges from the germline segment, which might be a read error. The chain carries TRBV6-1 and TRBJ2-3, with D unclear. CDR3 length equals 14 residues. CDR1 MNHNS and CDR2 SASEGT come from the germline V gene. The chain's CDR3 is CASSATVFADTQCF. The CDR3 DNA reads TGTGCCAGCAGTGCAACAGTTTTCGCAGATACGCAGTGTTTT.

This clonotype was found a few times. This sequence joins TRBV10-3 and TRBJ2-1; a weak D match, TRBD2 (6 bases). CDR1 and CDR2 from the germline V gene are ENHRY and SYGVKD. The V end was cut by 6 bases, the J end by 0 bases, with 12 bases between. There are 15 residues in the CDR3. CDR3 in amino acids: CAISGTSHSYNEQFF. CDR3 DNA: TGTGCCATCAGCGGGACTTCCCACTCCTACAATGAGCAGTTCTTC.

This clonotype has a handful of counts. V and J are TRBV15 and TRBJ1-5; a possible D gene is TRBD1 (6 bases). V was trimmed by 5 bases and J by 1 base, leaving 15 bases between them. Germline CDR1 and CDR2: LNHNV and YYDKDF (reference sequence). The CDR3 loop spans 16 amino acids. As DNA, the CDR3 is TGTGCCACCAGCGCCTACAGGGAGACGAGCAATCAGCCCCAGCATTTT. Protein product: CATSAYRETSNQPQHF.

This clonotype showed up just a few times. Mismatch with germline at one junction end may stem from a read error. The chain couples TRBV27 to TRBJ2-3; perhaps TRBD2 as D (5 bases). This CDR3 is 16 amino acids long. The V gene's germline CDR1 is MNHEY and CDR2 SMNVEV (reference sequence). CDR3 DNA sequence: TGCGCCAGCAGTTTAAGGACTGGCACCATGACAGATACGCAGTATTTT. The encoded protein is CASSLRTGTMTDTQYF.

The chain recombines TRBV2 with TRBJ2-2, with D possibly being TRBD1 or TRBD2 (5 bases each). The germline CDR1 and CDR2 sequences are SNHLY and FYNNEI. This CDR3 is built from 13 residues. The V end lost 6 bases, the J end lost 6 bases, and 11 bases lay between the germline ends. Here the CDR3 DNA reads TGTGCCAGCAGGGGGCTGCGGGCCGGGGAGCTGTTTTTT. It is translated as CASRGLRAGELFF.

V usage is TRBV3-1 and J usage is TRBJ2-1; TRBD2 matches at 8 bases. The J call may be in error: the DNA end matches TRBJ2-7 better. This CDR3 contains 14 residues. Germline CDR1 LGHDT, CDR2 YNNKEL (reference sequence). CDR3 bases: TGTGCCAGCAGCCAAACCGGGACTAGAAGGGAGCAGTACTTC. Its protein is CASSQTGTRREQYF.

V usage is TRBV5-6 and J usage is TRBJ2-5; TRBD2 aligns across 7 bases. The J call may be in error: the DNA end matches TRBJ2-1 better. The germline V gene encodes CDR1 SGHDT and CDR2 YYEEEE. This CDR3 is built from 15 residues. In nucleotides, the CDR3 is TGTGCCAGCAGCTTTGGCGGGAGATCGAACAATGAGCAGTTCTTC. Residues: CASSFGGRSNNEQFF.

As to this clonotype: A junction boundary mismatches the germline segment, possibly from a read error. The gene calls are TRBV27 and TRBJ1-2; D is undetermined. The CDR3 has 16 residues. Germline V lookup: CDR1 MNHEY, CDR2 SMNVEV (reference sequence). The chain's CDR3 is CASSLSFSSASYGYTF. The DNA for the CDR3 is TGTGCCAGCAGCTTATCGTTTAGCTCGGCGAGCTATGGCTACACCTTC.